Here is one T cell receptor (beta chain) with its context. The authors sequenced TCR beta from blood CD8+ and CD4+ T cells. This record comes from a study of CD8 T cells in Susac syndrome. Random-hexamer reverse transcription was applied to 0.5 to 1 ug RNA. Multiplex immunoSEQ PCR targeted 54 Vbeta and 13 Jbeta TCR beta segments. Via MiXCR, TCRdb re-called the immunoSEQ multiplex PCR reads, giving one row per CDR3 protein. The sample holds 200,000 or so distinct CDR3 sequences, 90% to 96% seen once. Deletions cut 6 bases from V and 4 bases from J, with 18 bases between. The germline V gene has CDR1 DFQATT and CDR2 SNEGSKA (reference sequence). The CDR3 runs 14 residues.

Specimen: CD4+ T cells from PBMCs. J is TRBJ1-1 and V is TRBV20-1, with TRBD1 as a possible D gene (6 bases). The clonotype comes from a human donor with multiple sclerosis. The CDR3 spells CSAPPGGGGTEAFF. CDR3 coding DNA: TGCAGTGCCCCGCCCGGGGGAGGGGGCACTGAAGCTTTCTTT.